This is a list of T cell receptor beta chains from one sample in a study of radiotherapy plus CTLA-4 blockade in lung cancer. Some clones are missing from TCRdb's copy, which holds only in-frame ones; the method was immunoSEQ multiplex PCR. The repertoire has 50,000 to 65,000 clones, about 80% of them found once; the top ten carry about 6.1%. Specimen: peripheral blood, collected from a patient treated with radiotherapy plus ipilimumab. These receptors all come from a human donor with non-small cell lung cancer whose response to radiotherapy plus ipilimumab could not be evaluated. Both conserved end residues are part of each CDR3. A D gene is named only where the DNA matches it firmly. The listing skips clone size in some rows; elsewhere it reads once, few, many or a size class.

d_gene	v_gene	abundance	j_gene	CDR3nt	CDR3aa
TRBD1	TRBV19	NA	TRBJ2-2	TGTGCCTGCGACAGGGGGGCGAACACCGGGGAGCTGTTTTTT	CACDRGANTGELFF
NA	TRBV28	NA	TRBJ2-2	TGTGCCAGCAGTTTAGGGACAACGAACACCGGGGAGCTGTTTTTT	CASSLGTTNTGELFF
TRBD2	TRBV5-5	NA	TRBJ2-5	TGTGCCAGCAGCTTGGTCCCGAACATAGCGGGGGGGCGAGAGACCCAGTACTTC	CASSLVPNIAGGRETQYF
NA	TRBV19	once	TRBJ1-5	TGTGCCAGTAGTCCCCGGGGGGGGATGATCAATCAGCCCCAGCATTTT	CASSPRGGMINQPQHF
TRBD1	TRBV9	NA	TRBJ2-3	TGTGCCAGCAGCGCTGGAGGACAGGGGGTAGCAGATACGCAGTATTTT	CASSAGGQGVADTQYF
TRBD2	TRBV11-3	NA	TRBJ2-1	TGTGCCAGCAGCCCCGGGCTTGGACTAGGAGACAATGAGCAGTTCTTC	CASSPGLGLGDNEQFF
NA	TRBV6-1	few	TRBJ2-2	TGTGCCAGCAGCAGACGGACAGCGAACACCGGGGAGCTGTTTTTT	CASSRRTANTGELFF
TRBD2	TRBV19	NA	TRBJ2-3	TGTGCCAGTAGTTGGGTAGCGGGGGGGTCCCTCCTACGCACAGATACGCAGTATTTT	CASSWVAGGSLLRTDTQYF
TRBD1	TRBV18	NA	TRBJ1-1	TGTGCCAGCTCACCGAAGACAGGGGGGAACACTGAAGCTTTCTTT	CASSPKTGGNTEAFF
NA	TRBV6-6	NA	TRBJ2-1	TGTGCCAGCAGTTACAGAGACAGTCCCCCGGGTAATGAGCAGTTCTTC	CASSYRDSPPGNEQFF
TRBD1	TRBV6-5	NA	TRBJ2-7	TGTGCCAGCGCTTTGGGACAGCCCTACGAGCAGTACTTC	CASALGQPYEQYF
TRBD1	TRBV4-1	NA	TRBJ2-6	TGCGCCAGCAGCCAAGATTGGGGACAGGGGTCCTCCGGGGCCAACGTCCTGACTTTC	CASSQDWGQGSSGANVLTF
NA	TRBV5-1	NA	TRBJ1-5	TGCGCCAGCAGCTTGGAGGGGGGGCACCAGCCCCAGCATTTT	CASSLEGGHQPQHF
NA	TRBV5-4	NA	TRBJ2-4	TGTGCCAGCAGCTCGGACTGGAGCAAAAACATTCAGTACTTC	CASSSDWSKNIQYF
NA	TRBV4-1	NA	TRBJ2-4	TGCGCCAGCAGCCAAGCAGCACCCCCGGAGGACATTCAGTACTTC	CASSQAAPPEDIQYF
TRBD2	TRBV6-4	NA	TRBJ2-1	TGTGCCAGCAGCGCCACCAGGGAGGGCTCCAGGCAGTTCTTC	CASSATREGSRQFF
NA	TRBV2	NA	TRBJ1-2	TGTGCCCGGGGGGTCTTCGACCGGTATGGCTACACCTTC	CARGVFDRYGYTF